This TCR beta chain was identified in a study of blood T cell repertoires in COVID-19. Overall study: The analysed material was cDNA or gDNA that came from T cells, B-cell-depleted T cells, or PBMCs.

The V gene's germline CDR1 is SGHNT and CDR2 YENEEA. This CDR3 has 15 residues. The J segment lost 2 bases and the V segment lost 5 bases, leaving 4 bases of the junction unmatched. TCRdb's table, derived via immunoSEQ multiplex PCR, lists solely in-frame clones and lacks some. The profile shows 130,000 to 150,000 clones, 85% of them singletons. The V call is TRBV11-3, the J call TRBJ2-3; 10 bases line up with TRBD2. The receptor's source is a human donor with acute or convalescent COVID-19. The donor label of this sample is uncertain. Sequenced material: peripheral blood. The CDR3 is CASSPGLADTDTQYF. CDR3 coding DNA: TGTGCCAGCAGCCCTGGACTAGCGGACACAGATACGCAGTATTTT.